This T cell receptor beta chain was observed in a study of T cell clones after liver transplantation. Study information: Post-transplant blood was tracked for graft-donor-reactive T cell clones identified in a pre-transplant mixed lymphocyte reaction. Patients counted as tolerant after at least one year off all immunosuppression, enzymes not exceeding twice normal.

Generated by immunoSEQ multiplex PCR, the TCRdb table keeps only in-frame clones and is missing some. The data show 85,000 to 130,000 clones, approximately 78% seen once. The CDR3 is 14 amino acids. Trimming cost V 5 bases and J 0 bases, with 11 bases left between them. Germline CDR1 SNHLY, CDR2 FYNNEI. The J gene is TRBJ2-7, the V gene TRBV2; a weak D match, TRBD2 (6 bases). This receptor was identified in a human donor who received a liver transplant. The source was CD4+ T cells from blood, collected before liver transplant. CDR3: CASSLGTVSYEQYF. The CDR3 DNA reads TGTGCCAGCAGTTTAGGGACTGTCTCCTACGAGCAGTACTTC.